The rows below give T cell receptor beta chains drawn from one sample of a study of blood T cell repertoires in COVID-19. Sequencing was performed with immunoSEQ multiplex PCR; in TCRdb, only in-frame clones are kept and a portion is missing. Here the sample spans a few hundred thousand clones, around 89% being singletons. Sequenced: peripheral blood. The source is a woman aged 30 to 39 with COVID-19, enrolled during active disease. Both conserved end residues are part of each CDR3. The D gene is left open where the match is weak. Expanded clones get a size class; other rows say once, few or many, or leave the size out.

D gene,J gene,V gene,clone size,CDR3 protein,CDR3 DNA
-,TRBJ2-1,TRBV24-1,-,CATSDSAGNVNEQFF,TGTGCCACCAGTGATTCGGCAGGGAACGTCAATGAGCAGTTCTTC
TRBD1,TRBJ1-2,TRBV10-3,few,CAISGPGTGPANYGYTF,TGTGCCATCAGTGGTCCCGGGACAGGGCCGGCGAACTATGGCTACACCTTC
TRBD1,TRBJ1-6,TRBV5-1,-,CASSLAGQGADSPLHF,TGCGCCAGCAGCTTGGCCGGACAGGGGGCGGACTCACCCCTCCACTTT
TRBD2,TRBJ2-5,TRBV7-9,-,CASGRGAETQYF,TGTGCCAGCGGGCGGGGGGCGGAGACCCAGTACTTC
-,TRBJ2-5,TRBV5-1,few,CASSPEGETQYF,TGCGCCAGCAGCCCGGAGGGCGAGACCCAGTACTTC
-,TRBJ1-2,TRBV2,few,CASSEAPAGPLYGYTF,TGTGCCAGCAGTGAAGCGCCGGCAGGGCCCCTTTATGGCTACACCTTC
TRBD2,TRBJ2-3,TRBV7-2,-,CASSFLAGTDTQYF,TGTGCCAGCAGCTTCCTAGCGGGCACAGATACGCAGTATTTT
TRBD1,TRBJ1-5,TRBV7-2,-,CASSSPGTGQPQHF,TGTGCCAGCAGCTCCCCCGGGACAGGGCAGCCCCAGCATTTT
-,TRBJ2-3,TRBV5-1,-,CASSLVLATTGTDTQYF,TGCGCCAGCAGCTTGGTATTAGCGACGACCGGCACAGATACGCAGTATTTT
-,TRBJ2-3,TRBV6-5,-,CASSWTSPSTDTQYF,TGTGCCAGCAGTTGGACATCTCCTAGCACAGATACGCAGTATTTT
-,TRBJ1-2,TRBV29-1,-,CSVEWAQKNYGYTF,TGCAGCGTTGAATGGGCGCAGAAAAACTATGGCTACACCTTC
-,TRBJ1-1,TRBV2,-,CASRDSPNTEAFF,TGTGCCAGCAGAGACAGCCCGAACACTGAAGCTTTCTTT
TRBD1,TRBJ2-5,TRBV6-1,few,CASSDSGTVQETQYF,TGTGCCAGCAGTGATTCCGGGACAGTCCAAGAGACCCAGTACTTC
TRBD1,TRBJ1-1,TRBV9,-,CASRGDREFLEICEAFF,TGTGCCAGCCGTGGGGACAGGGAGTTTTTGGAGATCTGTGAAGCTTTCTTT
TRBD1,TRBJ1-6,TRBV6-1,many,CASSEGTGQPHSPLHF,TGTGCCAGCAGTGAAGGGACAGGTCAACCTCATTCACCCCTCCACTTT
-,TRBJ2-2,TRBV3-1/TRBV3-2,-,CASSRGRTANTGELFF,TGTGCCAGCAGCCGGGGCAGGACAGCGAACACCGGGGAGCTGTTTTTT
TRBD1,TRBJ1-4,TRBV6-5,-,CASSGGGQGSEKLFF,TGTGCCAGCAGCGGGGGGGGACAGGGAAGTGAAAAACTGTTTTTT
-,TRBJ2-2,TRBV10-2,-,CASSESLQRVNTGELFF,TGCGCCAGCAGTGAGTCCCTACAGAGAGTCAACACCGGGGAGCTGTTTTTT
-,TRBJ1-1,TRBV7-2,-,CASSLGLLNTEAFF,TGTGCCAGCAGCTTAGGGCTGTTGAACACTGAAGCTTTCTTT
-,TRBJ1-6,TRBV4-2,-,CASSQVQNNSPLHF,TGTGCCAGCAGCCAAGTACAGAATAATTCACCCCTCCACTTT
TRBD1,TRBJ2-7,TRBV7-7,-,CASSHPGQGVTAHEQYF,TGTGCCAGCAGCCATCCGGGACAGGGGGTCACAGCCCACGAGCAGTACTTC
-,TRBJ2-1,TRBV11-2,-,CASNVGTPVVNEQFF,TGTGCCAGCAACGTTGGGACACCCGTAGTCAATGAGCAGTTCTTC
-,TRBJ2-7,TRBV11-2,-,CASRTLRSSYEQYF,TGTGCCAGCCGCACTCTAAGATCATCCTACGAGCAGTACTTC
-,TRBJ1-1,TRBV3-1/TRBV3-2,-,CASSQVRAGNTEAFF,TGTGCCAGCAGCCAAGTTAGAGCGGGGAACACTGAAGCTTTCTTT
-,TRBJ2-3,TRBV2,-,CASEGVSDTQYF,TGTGCCTCCGAGGGGGTTTCAGATACGCAGTATTTT
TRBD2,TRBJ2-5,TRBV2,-,CASSESGLAVQETQYF,TGTGCCAGCAGTGAATCGGGACTAGCGGTACAAGAGACCCAGTACTTC
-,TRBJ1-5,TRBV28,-,CASMPPGNQPQHF,TGTGCCAGCATGCCCCCAGGCAATCAGCCCCAGCATTTT